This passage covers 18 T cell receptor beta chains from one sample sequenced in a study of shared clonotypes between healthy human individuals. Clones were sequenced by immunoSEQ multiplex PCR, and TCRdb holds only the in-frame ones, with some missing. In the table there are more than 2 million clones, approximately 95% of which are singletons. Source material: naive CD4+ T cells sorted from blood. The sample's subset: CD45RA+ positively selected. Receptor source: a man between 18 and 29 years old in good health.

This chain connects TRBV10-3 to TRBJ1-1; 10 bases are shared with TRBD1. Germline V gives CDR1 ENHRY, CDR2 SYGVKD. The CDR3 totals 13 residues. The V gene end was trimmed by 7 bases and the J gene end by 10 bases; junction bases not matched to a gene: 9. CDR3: CAINPGQGEGAFF. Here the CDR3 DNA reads TGTGCCATCAATCCCGGACAGGGGGAGGGAGCTTTCTTT.

The CDR3 DNA sequence: TGTGCCAGCAGCTTATTTTGGGGAAAGAACATTCAGTACTTC. Its protein product is CASSLFWGKNIQYF. The V and J genes are TRBV11-2 and TRBJ2-4; D gene uncertain. The CDR3 has 14 residues. Trimming left V 2 bases short and J 7 bases short, with 12 bases between. The germline V gene has CDR1 SGHAT and CDR2 FQNNGV.

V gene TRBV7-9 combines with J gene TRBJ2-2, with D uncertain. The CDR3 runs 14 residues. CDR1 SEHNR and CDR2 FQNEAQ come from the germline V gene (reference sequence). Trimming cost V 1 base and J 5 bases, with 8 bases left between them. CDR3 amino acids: CASSLDSLTGELFF. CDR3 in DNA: TGTGCCAGCAGCTTAGATTCGTTAACCGGGGAGCTGTTTTTT.

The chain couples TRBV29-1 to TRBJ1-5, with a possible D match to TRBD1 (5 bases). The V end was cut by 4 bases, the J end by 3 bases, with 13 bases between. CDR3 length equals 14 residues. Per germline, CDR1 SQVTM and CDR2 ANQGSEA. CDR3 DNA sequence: TGCAGCGTTGTGTACGGGGACCCCAATCAGCCCCAGCATTTT. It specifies CSVVYGDPNQPQHF.

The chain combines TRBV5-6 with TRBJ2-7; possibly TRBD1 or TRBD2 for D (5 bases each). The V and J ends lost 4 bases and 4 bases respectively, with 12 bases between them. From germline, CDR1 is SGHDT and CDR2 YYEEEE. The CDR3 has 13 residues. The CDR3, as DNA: TGTGCCAGCAGCAGGGACGCCTTATACGAGCAGTACTTC. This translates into CASSRDALYEQYF.

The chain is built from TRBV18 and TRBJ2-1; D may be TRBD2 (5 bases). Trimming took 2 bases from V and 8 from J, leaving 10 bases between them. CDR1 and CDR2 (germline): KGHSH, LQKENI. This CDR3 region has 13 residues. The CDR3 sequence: CASSPEGRDEQFF. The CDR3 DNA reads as TGTGCCAGCTCACCAGAGGGTAGGGATGAGCAGTTCTTC.

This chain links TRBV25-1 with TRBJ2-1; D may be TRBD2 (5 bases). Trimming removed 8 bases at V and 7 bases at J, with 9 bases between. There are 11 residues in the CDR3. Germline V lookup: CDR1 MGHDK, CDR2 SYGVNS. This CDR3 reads CASGRRNEQFF. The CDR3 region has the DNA TGTGCCAGCGGAAGGAGGAATGAGCAGTTCTTC.

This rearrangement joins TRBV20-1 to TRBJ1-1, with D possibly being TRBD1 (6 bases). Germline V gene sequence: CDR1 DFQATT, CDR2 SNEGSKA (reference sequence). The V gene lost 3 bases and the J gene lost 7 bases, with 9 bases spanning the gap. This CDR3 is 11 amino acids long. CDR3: CSASSGVEAFF. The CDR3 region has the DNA TGCAGTGCTAGTTCAGGGGTTGAAGCTTTCTTT.

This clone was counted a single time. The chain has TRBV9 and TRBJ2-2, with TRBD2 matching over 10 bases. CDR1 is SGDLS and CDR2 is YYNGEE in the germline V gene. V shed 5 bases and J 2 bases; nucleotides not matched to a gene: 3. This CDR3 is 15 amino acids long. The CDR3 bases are TGTGCCAGCAGAACTAGCGGGACCAACACCGGGGAGCTGTTTTTT. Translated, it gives CASRTSGTNTGELFF. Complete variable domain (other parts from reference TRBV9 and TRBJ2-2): DSGVTQTPKHLITATGQRVTLRCSPRSGDLSVYWYQQSLDQGLQFLIQYYNGEERAKGNILERFSAQQFPDLHSELNLSSLELGDSALYFCASRTSGTNTGELFFGEGSRLTVL.

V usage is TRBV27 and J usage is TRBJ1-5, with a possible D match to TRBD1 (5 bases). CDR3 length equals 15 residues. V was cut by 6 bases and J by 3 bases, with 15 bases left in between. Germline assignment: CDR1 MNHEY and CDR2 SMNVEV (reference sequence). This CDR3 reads CASSGGSNTNQPQHF. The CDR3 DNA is TGTGCCAGCAGCGGGGGGTCTAATACCAATCAGCCCCAGCATTTT.

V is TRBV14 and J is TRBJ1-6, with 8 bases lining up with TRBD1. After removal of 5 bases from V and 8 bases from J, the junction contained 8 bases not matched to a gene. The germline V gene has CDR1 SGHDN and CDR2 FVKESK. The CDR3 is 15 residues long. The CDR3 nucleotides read TGTGCCAGCAGCGCTCCCGGGACAGGTTATTCACCCCTCCACTTT. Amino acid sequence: CASSAPGTGYSPLHF.

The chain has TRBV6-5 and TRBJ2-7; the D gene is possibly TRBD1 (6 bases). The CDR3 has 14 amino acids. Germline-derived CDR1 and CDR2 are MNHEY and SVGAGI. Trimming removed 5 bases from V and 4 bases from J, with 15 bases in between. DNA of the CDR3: TGTGCCAGCAGTACGGACAGTCTTTATTACGAGCAGTACTTC. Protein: CASSTDSLYYEQYF.

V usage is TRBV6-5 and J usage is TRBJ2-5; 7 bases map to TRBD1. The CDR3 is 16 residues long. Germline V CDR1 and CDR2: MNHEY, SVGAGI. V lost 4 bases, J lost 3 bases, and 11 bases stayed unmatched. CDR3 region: CASSSPTHRGEETQYF. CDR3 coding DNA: TGTGCCAGCAGTTCTCCAACCCACAGGGGAGAAGAGACCCAGTACTTC.

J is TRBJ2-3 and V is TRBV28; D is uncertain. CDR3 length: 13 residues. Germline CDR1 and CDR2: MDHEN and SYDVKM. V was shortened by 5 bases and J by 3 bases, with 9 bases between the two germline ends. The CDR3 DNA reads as TGTGCCAGCAGTCCCCCCTTAACAGATACGCAGTATTTT. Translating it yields CASSPPLTDTQYF.

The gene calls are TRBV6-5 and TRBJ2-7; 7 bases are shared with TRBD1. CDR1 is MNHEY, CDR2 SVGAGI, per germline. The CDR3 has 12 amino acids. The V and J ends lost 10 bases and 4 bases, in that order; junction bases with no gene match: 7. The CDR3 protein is CATRGQIYEQYF. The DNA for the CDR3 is TGTGCCACCCGGGGACAGATTTACGAGCAGTACTTC.

This chain's CDR3 is CASSPLHYKDNEQFF. The DNA for the CDR3 is TGTGCCAGCAGCCCACTTCACTATAAGGACAATGAGCAGTTCTTC. The chain is built from TRBV11-3 and TRBJ2-1; the D is unclear. V lost 5 bases and J lost 5, with 16 bases in between. This CDR3 spans 15 amino acids. From germline, CDR1 is SGHNT and CDR2 YENEEA.

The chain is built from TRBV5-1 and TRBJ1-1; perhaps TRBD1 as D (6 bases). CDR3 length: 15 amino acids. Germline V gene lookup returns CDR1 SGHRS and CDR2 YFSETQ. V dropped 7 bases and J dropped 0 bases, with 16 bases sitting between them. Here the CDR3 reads CASQEQGVMNTEAFF. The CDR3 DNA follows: TGCGCCAGCCAGGAACAGGGAGTTATGAACACTGAAGCTTTCTTT.

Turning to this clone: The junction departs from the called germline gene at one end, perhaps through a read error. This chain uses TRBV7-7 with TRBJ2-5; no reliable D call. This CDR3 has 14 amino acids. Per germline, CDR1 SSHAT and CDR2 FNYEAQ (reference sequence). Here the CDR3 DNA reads TGTGCTAGCAGCTTAAGACGGTACCAAGAGACCCAGTACTTC. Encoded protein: CASSLRRYQETQYF.